Listed below are T cell receptor beta chains from one sample, sequenced in a study of CD8 T cells in Susac syndrome. TCRdb fed the immunoSEQ multiplex PCR reads into MiXCR, producing one record per CDR3 protein. The profile shows some 260,000 distinct CDR3 sequences, approximately 92% of them singletons. Sequenced material: CD4+ T cells from PBMCs. The receptors stem from a human donor with multiple sclerosis. CDR3s include the opening cysteine and the closing phenylalanine or tryptophan. D genes are given only for firm matches. Not every row has a clone size; where given, it reads once, few, many or a size class.

clone size	D gene	J gene	V gene	CDR3 protein	CDR3 DNA
NA	TRBD2	TRBJ2-3	TRBV20-1	CSARGLAGGPRTDTQYF	TGCAGTGCTCGCGGACTAGCGGGAGGGCCAAGAACAGATACGCAGTATTTT
NA	NA	TRBJ2-5	TRBV5-6	CASSFLGRQETQYF	TGTGCCAGCAGCTTTTTAGGACGGCAAGAGACCCAGTACTTC
NA	NA	TRBJ2-2	TRBV4-2	CASSRPTQTGELFF	TGTGCCAGCAGCCGCCCGACCCAAACCGGGGAGCTGTTTTTT
NA	TRBD1	TRBJ1-5	TRBV7-8	CASSLTGTGIQPQHF	TGTGCCAGCAGCTTAACCGGGACAGGGATTCAGCCCCAGCATTTT
once	TRBD2	TRBJ2-5	TRBV15	CATSIRLAGVETQYF	TGTGCCACCAGCATAAGACTAGCGGGAGTGGAGACCCAGTACTTC
NA	NA	TRBJ1-4	TRBV20-1	CSARRWGEGEKLFF	TGCAGTGCTAGAAGATGGGGGGAGGGGGAAAAACTGTTTTTT
NA	NA	TRBJ2-3	TRBV11-2	CASSPFGRGDTQYF	TGTGCCAGCAGCCCATTCGGGCGTGGAGATACGCAGTATTTT
NA	TRBD1	TRBJ1-2	TRBV6-5	CASSNGQASGYTF	TGTGCCAGCAGTAATGGACAGGCCTCGGGCTACACCTTC
NA	NA	TRBJ2-1	TRBV20-1	CSARSHPVVVNNEQFF	TGCAGTGCTAGATCCCATCCCGTGGTGGTTAACAATGAGCAGTTCTTC
NA	TRBD1	TRBJ2-7	TRBV9	CASSEGAGAYEQYF	TGTGCCAGCAGCGAGGGGGCCGGCGCCTACGAGCAGTACTTC